This T cell receptor (beta chain) was documented in a study of T cell repertoires in cytomegalovirus infection. Turning to the study itself: CMV infection plus the matching HLA type was flagged by public TCR beta signatures. Study-wide points: Clonotype analysis showed dominance of the ex vivo response by HLA-C-restricted CMV-specific TCR beta clonotypes.

The V end was cut by 4 bases, the J end by 0 bases, with 9 bases between. This CDR3 comprises 13 residues. Germline assignment: CDR1 SQVTM and CDR2 ANQGSEA. Notes on this clonotype: The antigen remains undetermined.

TCRdb reanalysed the reads using MiXCR and keeps one entry per CDR3 protein. The profile shows about 250,000 distinct CDR3 sequences, 6.5% of them singletons. This chain links TRBV29-1 with TRBJ1-1; D is unresolved. Input material: PBMCs. The sequence was obtained from a human donor in good health (CMV status not recorded). Some clones in this sample may be carry-over from other donors' samples. Written as DNA, the CDR3 is TGCAGCGTTGGGACGGGTTTGAACACTGAAGCTTTCTTT. Residues: CSVGTGLNTEAFF. The variable domain in full, completed from reference TRBV29-1 and TRBJ1-1, reads SAVISQKPSRDICQRGTSLTIQCQVDSQVTMMFWYRQQPGQSLTLIATANQGSEATYESGFVIDKFPISRPNLTFSTLTVSNMSPEDSSIYLCSVGTGLNTEAFFGQGTRLTVV.